These 21 T cell receptor beta chains came from one sample sequenced in a study of blood T cell repertoires in COVID-19 (dated by TCRdb to 2018 to 2020). Library creation used the immunoSEQ multiplex PCR assay. In TCRdb, the immuneACCESS table is reduced to in-frame sequences with V and J assigned. These tables do not hold every clone; where another copy was compared, an unresolved V gene accounts for under half, and the others remain unexplained. The sample includes tens of thousands of clones, with approximately 82% observed a single time. The ten largest account for roughly an eighth of the sample. Material for sequencing was peripheral blood. All receptors come from a human donor in a cohort sampled during active COVID-19.

J is TRBJ2-7 and V is TRBV15; 7 nucleotides match TRBD1. With 0 bases clipped from V and 4 bases from J, the junction kept 24 bases outside the gene matches. Germline loops: CDR1 LNHNV, CDR2 YYDKDF (reference sequence). The CDR3 is 21 amino acids. CDR3 coding DNA: TGTGCCACCAGCAGAGAAACCAACGGGACAGCGAAAGAAGCAAGAACTTACGAGCAGTACTTC. Its translation is CATSRETNGTAKEARTYEQYF.

The gene calls are TRBV7-8 and TRBJ1-3; no clear D. The V end lost 2 bases, the J end lost 4 bases, and 6 bases lay between the germline ends. Germline CDR1 is SGHVS and CDR2 is FQNEAQ. The CDR3 runs 13 residues. The CDR3 coding sequence is TGTGCCAGCAGCTTAATATCCGGAAACACCATATATTTT. It encodes CASSLISGNTIYF.

This chain connects TRBV6-2 or TRBV6-3 to TRBJ1-1; D remains ambiguous. Germline loops: CDR1 MNHEY, CDR2 SVGEGT. The ends were cut back, 2 bases at V and 9 bases at J, with 13 bases in the middle. This CDR3 has 13 residues. The CDR3 DNA reads TGTGCCAGCAGTTACAGAGACACTTTTAAAGCTTTCTTT. Protein sequence: CASSYRDTFKAFF.

V usage is TRBV6-5 and J usage is TRBJ1-1, with 7 bases identical to TRBD1. CDR3 size: 14 residues. The V gene end was trimmed by 6 bases and the J gene end by 0 bases; junction bases not matched to a gene: 4. The germline CDR1 and CDR2 sequences are MNHEY and SVGAGI. CDR3 bases: TGTGCCAGCAGGGGGACAGTCTTGAACACTGAAGCTTTCTTT. The encoded protein is CASRGTVLNTEAFF.

The chain has TRBV4-3 and TRBJ2-7; a possible D gene is TRBD1 (5 bases). This CDR3 region has 14 residues. Deletions cut 0 bases from V and 8 bases from J, with 14 bases between. Germline assignment: CDR1 LGHNA and CDR2 YSLEER. Here the CDR3 reads CASSQDVAGPKQYF. The CDR3 region has the DNA TGCGCCAGCAGCCAAGACGTGGCAGGGCCCAAGCAGTACTTC.

This clone was observed a single time. CDR3 DNA sequence: TGCGCCAGCAGCTTGTGGACAGGGGGCCCGTACGAGCAGTACTTC. Protein sequence: CASSLWTGGPYEQYF. The chain recombines TRBV5-1 with TRBJ2-7; 11 nucleotides match TRBD1. The V gene end was trimmed by 1 base and the J gene end by 4 bases; junction bases not matched to a gene: 4. Germline V gene data show CDR1 as SGHRS and CDR2 as YFSETQ. The CDR3 length is 15 residues.

The chain recombines TRBV30 with TRBJ1-5, with 7 bases aligning to TRBD1. This CDR3 is built from 14 residues. V shed 5 bases and J 10 bases; nucleotides not matched to a gene: 14. CDR1 is GTSNPN, CDR2 SVGIG, per germline (reference sequence). The CDR3 sequence: CAWERNSRGGPQHF. The CDR3 nucleotides are TGTGCCTGGGAGCGGAACTCCCGAGGGGGCCCCCAGCATTTT.

This chain connects TRBV30 to TRBJ1-3, with D possibly TRBD1 on 5 matching bases. CDR1 is GTSNPN and CDR2 is SVGIG in the germline V gene (reference sequence). CDR3 length: 17 amino acids. Deletions cut 1 base from V and 0 bases from J, with 16 bases between. The CDR3 nucleotides are TGTGCCTGGAGTGGACCCAGGGTGGCACGCTCTGGAAACACCATATATTTT. Its translation is CAWSGPRVARSGNTIYF.

The V call is TRBV20-1, the J call TRBJ1-2; no reliable D call. V was shortened by 3 bases and J by 2 bases, with 10 bases between the two germline ends. The CDR3 has 13 amino acids. Germline-derived CDR1 and CDR2 are DFQATT and SNEGSKA (reference sequence). This chain's CDR3 is CSASLALNYGYTF. CDR3 nucleotide sequence: TGCAGTGCTAGTCTAGCCTTGAACTATGGCTACACCTTC.

CDR3 coding DNA: TGTGCCAGCAGCTTGGAGGAGGGTTTGAGTGGCTACACCTTC. Protein sequence: CASSLEEGLSGYTF. V gene TRBV5-4 combines with J gene TRBJ1-2; D not certain. The CDR3 has 14 residues. V was trimmed by 0 bases and J by 7 bases, leaving 13 bases between them. From germline, CDR1 is SGHNT and CDR2 YYREEE (reference sequence).

The gene calls are TRBV10-3 and TRBJ1-5; 8 bases are shared with TRBD1. CDR3 length: 18 residues. The germline V gene has CDR1 ENHRY and CDR2 SYGVKD. J gave up 0 bases and V 0 bases, and 7 bases lay outside the gene matches. The CDR3 spells CAISESRQGPNSNQPQHF. CDR3 bases: TGTGCCATCAGTGAGTCCCGACAGGGGCCGAATAGCAATCAGCCCCAGCATTTT.

This chain links TRBV10-1 with TRBJ2-7; TRBD1 matches at 11 bases. This CDR3 region has 17 residues. Losses at the gene ends were 1 base for V and 3 bases for J; bases not matched to a gene: 8. Germline V CDR1 and CDR2: WNHNN, SYGVQD (reference sequence). This CDR3 is CASSEFQRTGGNYEQYF. Written as DNA, the CDR3 is TGCGCCAGCAGTGAGTTCCAAAGGACAGGGGGCAACTACGAGCAGTACTTC.

The genes are TRBV12-3 or TRBV12-4 and TRBJ1-2; tentatively, D is TRBD1 (6 bases). This CDR3 is 13 amino acids long. Trimming left V 9 bases short and J 6 bases short, with 17 bases between. CDR3 sequence reads: CASRGGNLNGYTF. The CDR3, as DNA: TGTGCCAGTCGAGGGGGAAATTTGAATGGCTACACCTTC.

This chain uses TRBV7-9 with TRBJ2-3, with 11 bases matching TRBD1. The ends lost 5 bases at V and 5 bases at J; junction bases unmatched: 15. Germline V lookup: CDR1 SEHNR, CDR2 FQNEAQ (reference sequence). The CDR3 is 18 residues long. The CDR3 here is CASSPRGSGTGGVDTQYF. CDR3 DNA: TGTGCCAGCAGCCCCCGAGGAAGTGGGACAGGGGGGGTAGATACGCAGTATTTT. The entire variable domain, with the rest obtained from reference TRBV7-9 and TRBJ2-3, is as follows: DTGVSQNPRHKITKRGQNVTFRCDPISEHNRLYWYRQTLGQGPEFLTYFQNEAQLEKSRLLSDRFSAERPKGSFSTLEIQRTEQGDSAMYLCASSPRGSGTGGVDTQYFGPGTRLTVL.

This rearrangement joins TRBV5-6 to TRBJ1-1; D gene ambiguous. The CDR3 length is 18 residues. Looked up from germline, CDR1 is SGHDT and CDR2 is YYEEEE. The V end was cut by 1 base, the J end by 5 bases, with 24 bases between. The CDR3 DNA sequence: TGTGCCAGCAGCTTGAAGAACGAGGGAGTGGGTTGGATGACTGAAGCTTTCTTT. The encoded protein is CASSLKNEGVGWMTEAFF.

The chain recombines TRBV28 with TRBJ2-4; maybe TRBD1 (6 bases). From germline, CDR1 is MDHEN and CDR2 SYDVKM. Trimming took 6 bases from V and 0 from J, leaving 12 bases between them. The CDR3 extends over 15 amino acids. The CDR3 nucleotides are TGTGCCAGCAGCAGACAGGAATTAGCCAAAAACATTCAGTACTTC. Its protein is CASSRQELAKNIQYF.

The chain recombines TRBV5-1 with TRBJ1-1, with 7 positions matching TRBD1. The germline CDR1 and CDR2 sequences are SGHRS and YFSETQ. The CDR3 totals 13 residues. Trimming cost V 7 bases and J 3 bases; bases outside gene matches: 6. DNA of the CDR3: TGCGCCAGCGGCCAGGGGGAGGACACTGAAGCTTTCTTT. Encoded protein: CASGQGEDTEAFF.

V usage is TRBV15 and J usage is TRBJ1-4; D perhaps matches TRBD1 (6 bases). V was trimmed by 5 bases and J by 4 bases, leaving 14 bases between them. The germline V gene encodes CDR1 LNHNV and CDR2 YYDKDF (reference sequence). The CDR3 covers 15 residues. CDR3 nucleotides: TGTGCCACCAGCTCCCAGGGGTTTGGTAATGAAAAACTGTTTTTT. The encoded protein is CATSSQGFGNEKLFF.

The chain recombines TRBV28 with TRBJ1-5; D ambiguous. Trimming took off 3 bases at V and 9 bases at J, with 9 bases between the two ends. Germline-derived CDR1 and CDR2 are MDHEN and SYDVKM. The CDR3 runs to 12 residues. CDR3 amino acids: CASSFGPGPQHF. DNA for the CDR3: TGTGCCAGCAGTTTTGGCCCTGGGCCCCAGCATTTT.

This clone has only a few counts. The V gene is TRBV19, the J gene TRBJ2-7; no firm D call. V shed 10 bases and J shed 3 bases, with 4 bases lying between them. Germline CDR1 reads LNHDA; CDR2 reads SQIVND (reference sequence). CDR3 length equals 9 residues. For the CDR3, the DNA is TGTGCCACCCTCTACGAGCAGTACTTC. It codes for CATLYEQYF.

This clone has just one count. This chain uses TRBV6-5 with TRBJ1-1; no reliable D call. Per the germline V gene, CDR1 is MNHEY and CDR2 is SVGAGI. The CDR3 runs to 14 residues. Between the trimmed V and J ends, which lost 4 bases and 2 bases, there was a span of 11 bases. The CDR3: CASSWSTPNTEAFF. CDR3 nucleotides: TGTGCCAGCAGTTGGTCGACACCAAACACTGAAGCTTTCTTT.